This TCR beta chain was sequenced for a study of CD8+ T cells in alopecia areata. Trimming took 0 bases from V and 8 from J, leaving 11 bases between them. The CDR3 is 14 amino acids. Per germline, CDR1 MNHEY and CDR2 SVGAGI. The sample's treatment: oral pan-JAK inhibitor, 5-10 mg twice daily. RNA was isolated and reverse transcribed to cDNA, the sequencing template. Clones were read by immunoSEQ multiplex PCR, and TCRdb kept only the in-frame ones, dropping some. In the table there are some 150,000 clones, 65% to 90% of which are singletons. The specimen comprised CD8+ T cells sorted from blood, sampled at week 4, from a patient treated with tofacitinib. This TCR was sampled from a human donor with alopecia areata. The genes are TRBV6-5 and TRBJ2-1; unclear D gene. The CDR3 nucleotides are TGTGCCAGCAGTTACTCGAGGAGCGTGGATGAGCAGTTCTTC. It codes for CASSYSRSVDEQFF.